This TCR beta chain derives from a study of cytomegalovirus exposure and HLA in healthy donors. This PCR relied on a set of 60 Vbeta primers and 13 Jbeta primers. The repertoire was sequenced with immunoSEQ multiplex PCR; TCRdb's copy has only in-frame clones and lacks some. The data show tens of thousands of clones, roughly 80% seen once. The germline gives CDR1 LNHDA, CDR2 SQIVND (reference sequence). CDR3 length: 16 amino acids. The V segment lost 7 bases and the J segment 0 bases; nucleotides outside the gene matches: 6. Material: PBMCs. This sequence joins TRBV19 and TRBJ2-1; 10 bases line up with TRBD2. This clonotype originated in a man in his forties or fifties in good health and CMV-seropositive. CDR3 amino acids: CASISSSGSSYNEQFF. For the CDR3, the DNA is TGTGCCAGTATATCATCTAGCGGGAGCTCCTACAATGAGCAGTTCTTC.